The clone carrying this TCR beta chain has only a few counts. These data belong to a study of early T cells in non-severe SARS-CoV-2 infection. Per the germline V gene, CDR1 is SGHNT and CDR2 is YENEEA. Trimming cost V 2 bases and J 6 bases, with 14 bases left between them. CDR3 size: 14 residues. TCRdb reprocessed the 5' RACE reads with MiXCR, giving one entry per CDR3 protein. The data hold about 58,000 distinct CDR3 sequences, with about 7.7% observed a single time. The rearrangement joins TRBV11-3 to TRBJ2-7, with D unclear. Material: whole blood. The clonotype comes from an adult who was a healthcare worker with PCR-confirmed SARS-CoV-2 infection or an uninfected control (not recorded which). The CDR3 DNA follows: TGTGCCAGCAGCTTATCGAGAACCGCCAGCGAGCAGTACTTC. Its translation: CASSLSRTASEQYF.